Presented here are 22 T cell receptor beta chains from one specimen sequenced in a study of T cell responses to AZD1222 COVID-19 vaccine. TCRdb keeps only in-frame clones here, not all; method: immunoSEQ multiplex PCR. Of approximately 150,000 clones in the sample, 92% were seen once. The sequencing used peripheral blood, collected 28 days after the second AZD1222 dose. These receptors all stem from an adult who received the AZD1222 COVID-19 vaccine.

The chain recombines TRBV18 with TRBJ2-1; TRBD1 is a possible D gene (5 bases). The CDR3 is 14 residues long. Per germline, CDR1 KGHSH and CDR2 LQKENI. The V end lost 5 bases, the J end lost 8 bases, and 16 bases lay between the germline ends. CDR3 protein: CASSKPGARDEQFF. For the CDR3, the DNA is TGTGCCAGCTCAAAACCTGGGGCGAGAGATGAGCAGTTCTTC.

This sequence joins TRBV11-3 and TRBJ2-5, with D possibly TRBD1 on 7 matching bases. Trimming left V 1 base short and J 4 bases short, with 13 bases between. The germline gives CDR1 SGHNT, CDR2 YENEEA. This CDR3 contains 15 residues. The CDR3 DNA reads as TGTGCCAGCAGCTTAGGACAGGGAGGAGTAGAGACCCAGTACTTC. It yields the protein CASSLGQGGVETQYF. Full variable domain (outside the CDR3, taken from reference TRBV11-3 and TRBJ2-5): EAGVVQSPRYKIIEKKQPVAFWCNPISGHNTLYWYLQNLGQGPELLIRYENEEAVDDSQLPKDRFSAERLKGVDSTLKIQPAELGDSAVYLCASSLGQGGVETQYFGPGTRLLVL.

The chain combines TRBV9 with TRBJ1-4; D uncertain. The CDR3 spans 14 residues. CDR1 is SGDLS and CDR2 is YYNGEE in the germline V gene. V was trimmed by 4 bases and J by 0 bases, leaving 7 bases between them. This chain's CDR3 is CASSPDATNEKLFF. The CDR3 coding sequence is TGTGCCAGCAGCCCAGATGCAACTAATGAAAAACTGTTTTTT.

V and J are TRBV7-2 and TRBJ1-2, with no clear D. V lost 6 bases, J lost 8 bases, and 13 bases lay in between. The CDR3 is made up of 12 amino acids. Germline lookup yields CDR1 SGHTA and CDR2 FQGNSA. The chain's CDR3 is CASRKHEIGYTF. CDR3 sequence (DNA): TGTGCCAGCAGGAAACACGAAATAGGCTACACCTTC.

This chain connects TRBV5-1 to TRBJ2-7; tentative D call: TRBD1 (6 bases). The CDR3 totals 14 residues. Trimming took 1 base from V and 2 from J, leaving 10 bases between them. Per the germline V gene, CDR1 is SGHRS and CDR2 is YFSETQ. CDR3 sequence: CASSLKGQPYEQYF. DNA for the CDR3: TGCGCCAGCAGCTTGAAGGGACAACCCTACGAGCAGTACTTC.

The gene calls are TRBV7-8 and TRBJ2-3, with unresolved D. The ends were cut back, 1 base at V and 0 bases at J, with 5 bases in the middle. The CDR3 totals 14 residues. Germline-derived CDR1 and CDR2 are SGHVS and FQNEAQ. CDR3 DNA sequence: TGTGCCAGCAGCTTAGAGGGTAGCACAGATACGCAGTATTTT. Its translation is CASSLEGSTDTQYF.

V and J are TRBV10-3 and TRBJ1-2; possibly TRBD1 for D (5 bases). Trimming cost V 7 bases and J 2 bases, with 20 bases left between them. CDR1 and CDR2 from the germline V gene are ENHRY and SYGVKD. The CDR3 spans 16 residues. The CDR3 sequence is CAITPGHGEGNYGYTF. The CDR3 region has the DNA TGTGCCATCACCCCGGGGCATGGGGAGGGGAACTATGGCTACACCTTC.

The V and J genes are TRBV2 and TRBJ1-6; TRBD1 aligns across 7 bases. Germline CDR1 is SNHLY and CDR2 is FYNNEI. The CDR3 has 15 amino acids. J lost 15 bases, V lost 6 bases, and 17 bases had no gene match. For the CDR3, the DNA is TGTGCCAGCAGGGTTGGACAGGCCTTTAATTTTGACCTCCACTTT. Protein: CASRVGQAFNFDLHF. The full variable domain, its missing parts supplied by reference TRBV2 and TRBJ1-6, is EPEVTQTPSHQVTQMGQEVILRCVPISNHLYFYWYRQILGQKVEFLVSFYNNEISEKSEIFDDQFSVERPDGSNFTLKIRSTKLEDSAMYFCASRVGQAFNFDLHFGNGTRLTVT.

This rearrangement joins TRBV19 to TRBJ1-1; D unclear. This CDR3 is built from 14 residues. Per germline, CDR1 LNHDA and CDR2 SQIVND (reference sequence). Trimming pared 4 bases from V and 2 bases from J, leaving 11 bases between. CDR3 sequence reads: CASSRNLLNTEAFF. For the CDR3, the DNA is TGTGCCAGTAGTAGGAATTTACTAAACACTGAAGCTTTCTTT.

CDR3 nucleotides: TGTGCCAGCAGTTACCTAGGGGGGGATACGCAGTATTTT. Translation: CASSYLGGDTQYF. The chain employs TRBV6-5 and TRBJ2-3; D tentatively fits TRBD1 or TRBD2 (6 bases each). Germline V gives CDR1 MNHEY, CDR2 SVGAGI. V was cut by 2 bases and J by 6 bases, with 9 bases left in between. The length of the CDR3 is 13 residues.

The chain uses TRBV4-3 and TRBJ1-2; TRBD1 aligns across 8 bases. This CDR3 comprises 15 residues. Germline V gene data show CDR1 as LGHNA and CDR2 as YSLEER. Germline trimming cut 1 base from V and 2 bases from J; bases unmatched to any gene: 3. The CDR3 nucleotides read TGCGCCAGCAGCCAAGGGACAGGGAGGAACTATGGCTACACCTTC. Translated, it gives CASSQGTGRNYGYTF.

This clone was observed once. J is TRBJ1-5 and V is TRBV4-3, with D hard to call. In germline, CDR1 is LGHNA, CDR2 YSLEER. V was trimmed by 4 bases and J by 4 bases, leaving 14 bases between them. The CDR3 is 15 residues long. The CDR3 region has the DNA TGCGCCAGCAGCCCAAGATATGGACCGAATCAGCCCCAGCATTTT. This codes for CASSPRYGPNQPQHF.

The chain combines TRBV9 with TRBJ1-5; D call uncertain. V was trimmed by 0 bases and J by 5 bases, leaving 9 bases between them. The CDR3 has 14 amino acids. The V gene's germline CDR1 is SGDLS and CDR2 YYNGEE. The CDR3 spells CASSVASTDQPQHF. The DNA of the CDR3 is TGTGCCAGCAGCGTAGCGTCAACTGATCAGCCCCAGCATTTT.

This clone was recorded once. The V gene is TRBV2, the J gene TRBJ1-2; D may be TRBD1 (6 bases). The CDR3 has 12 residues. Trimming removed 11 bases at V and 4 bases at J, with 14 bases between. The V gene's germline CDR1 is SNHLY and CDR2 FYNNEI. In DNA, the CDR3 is TGTGCCGGACAAGAGGACAGCTATGGCTACACCTTC. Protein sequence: CAGQEDSYGYTF.

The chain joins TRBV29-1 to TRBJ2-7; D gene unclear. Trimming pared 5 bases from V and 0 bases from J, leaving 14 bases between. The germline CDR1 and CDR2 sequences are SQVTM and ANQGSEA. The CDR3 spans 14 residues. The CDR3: CSVFDDLSSYEQYF. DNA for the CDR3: TGCAGCGTTTTTGATGATCTCAGCTCCTACGAGCAGTACTTC.

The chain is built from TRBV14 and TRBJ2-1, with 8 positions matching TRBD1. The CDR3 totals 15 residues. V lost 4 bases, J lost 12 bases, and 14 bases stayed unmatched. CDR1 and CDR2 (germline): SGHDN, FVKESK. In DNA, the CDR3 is TGTGCCAGCAGCCTGAGCTGGACAGGGCAAATGGTGCAGTTCTTC. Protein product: CASSLSWTGQMVQFF.

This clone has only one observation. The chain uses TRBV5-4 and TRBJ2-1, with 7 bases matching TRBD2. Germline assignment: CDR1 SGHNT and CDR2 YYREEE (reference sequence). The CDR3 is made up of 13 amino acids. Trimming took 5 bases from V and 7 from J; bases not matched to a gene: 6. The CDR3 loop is CASSMGLLNEQFF. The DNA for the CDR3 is TGTGCCAGCAGTATGGGACTATTAAATGAGCAGTTCTTC. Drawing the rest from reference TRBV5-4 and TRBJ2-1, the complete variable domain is ETGVTQSPTHLIKTRGQQVTLRCSSQSGHNTVSWYQQALGQGPQFIFQYYREEENGRGNFPPRFSGLQFPNYSSELNVNALELDDSALYLCASSMGLLNEQFFGPGTRLTVL.

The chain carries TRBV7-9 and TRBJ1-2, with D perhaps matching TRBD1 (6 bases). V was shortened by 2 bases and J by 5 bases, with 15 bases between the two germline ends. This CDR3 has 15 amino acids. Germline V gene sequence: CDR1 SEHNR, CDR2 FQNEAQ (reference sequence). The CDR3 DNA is TGTGCCAGCAGCTTAACGGCTCGGGGGCCTTATGGCTACACCTTC. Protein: CASSLTARGPYGYTF.

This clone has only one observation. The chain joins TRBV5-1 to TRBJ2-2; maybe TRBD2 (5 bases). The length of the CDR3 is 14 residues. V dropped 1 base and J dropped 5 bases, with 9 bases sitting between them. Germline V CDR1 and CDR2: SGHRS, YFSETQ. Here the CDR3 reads CASSLIGETGELFF. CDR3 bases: TGCGCCAGCAGCTTGATCGGGGAGACCGGGGAGCTGTTTTTT.

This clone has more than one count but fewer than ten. The CDR3, as DNA: TGTGCCACCAGCAGAGAACAGGGCAATGAGCAGTTCTTC. Translation gives CATSREQGNEQFF. The chain has TRBV15 and TRBJ2-1, with D perhaps matching TRBD1 (6 bases). The V and J ends lost 0 bases and 6 bases respectively, with 6 bases between them. In germline, CDR1 is LNHNV, CDR2 YYDKDF (reference sequence). The CDR3 has 13 residues.

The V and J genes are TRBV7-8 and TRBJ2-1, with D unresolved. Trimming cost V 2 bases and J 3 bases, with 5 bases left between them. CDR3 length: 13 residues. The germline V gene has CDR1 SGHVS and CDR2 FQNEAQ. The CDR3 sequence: CASSLRIYNEQFF. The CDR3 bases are TGTGCCAGCAGCTTACGGATCTACAATGAGCAGTTCTTC.

In DNA, the CDR3 is TGTGCCAGTAGTGCGACAGGTGGCACCGGGGAGCTGTTTTTT. This codes for CASSATGGTGELFF. The chain recombines TRBV19 with TRBJ2-2; D might be TRBD1 (6 bases). In germline, CDR1 is LNHDA, CDR2 SQIVND (reference sequence). The length of the CDR3 is 14 residues. V gave up 5 bases and J gave up 4 bases, with 11 bases separating them.